This T cell receptor beta chain was found in a study of vaccination effects on CD4 cells after COVID-19. About this clone itself: Its antigen is unidentified.

Using immunoSEQ multiplex PCR, the repertoire was profiled, and TCRdb retains in-frame clones only, with some absent. The table includes roughly 75,000 clones, roughly 78% detected once. Overall study results and limits: Vaccine- and infection-induced clones showed marked clonal contraction late following vaccination. Healthy vaccinees showed cross-reactivity with common cold coronaviruses in only 1 of 255 vaccine-induced clones.

Ahead of sequencing, the ViraFEST assay grew antigen-specific CD4+ T cells using viral peptide pools. It was after more than nine days of culture that CD4+ T cells were isolated. Recipients of the vaccine had no prior SARS-CoV-2 infection and negative nucleocapsid antibodies. Wells containing two million PBMC each were cultured with 9 to 10 IU/ml IL-2 and approximately 10 ug/ml peptides. Half-medium exchanges with IL-2 medium took place on days 3 and 7. The input for sequencing was CD4+ T cells from PBMCs cultured with HCoV-OC43 spike peptides, taken before COVID-19 vaccination. Specified subset: HCoV-OC43 spike overlapping peptide pool stimulation. The receptor's source is a human donor who received a COVID-19 vaccine.

The CDR3 nucleotides read TGCGCCAGCAGCTTGGGAAGACAGGGGTTAGCCAAAAACATTCAGTACTTC. Amino acids: CASSLGRQGLAKNIQYF. This chain links TRBV5-1 with TRBJ2-4, with 8 bases matching TRBD1. Germline V gene data show CDR1 as SGHRS and CDR2 as YFSETQ. Trimming took 0 bases from V and 0 from J; bases not matched to a gene: 5. The CDR3 extends over 17 amino acids.